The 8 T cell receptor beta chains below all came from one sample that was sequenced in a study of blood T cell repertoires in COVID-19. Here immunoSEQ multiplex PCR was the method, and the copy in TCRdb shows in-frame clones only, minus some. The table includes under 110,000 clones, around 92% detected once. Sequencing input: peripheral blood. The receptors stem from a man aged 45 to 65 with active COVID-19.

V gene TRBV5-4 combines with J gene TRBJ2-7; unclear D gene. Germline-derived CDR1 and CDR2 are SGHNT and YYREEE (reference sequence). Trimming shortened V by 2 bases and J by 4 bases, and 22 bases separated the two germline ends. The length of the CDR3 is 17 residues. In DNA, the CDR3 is TGTGCCAGCAGCTTATTGAAAGAGCAAGGCCTAGGATACGAGCAGTACTTC. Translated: CASSLLKEQGLGYEQYF.

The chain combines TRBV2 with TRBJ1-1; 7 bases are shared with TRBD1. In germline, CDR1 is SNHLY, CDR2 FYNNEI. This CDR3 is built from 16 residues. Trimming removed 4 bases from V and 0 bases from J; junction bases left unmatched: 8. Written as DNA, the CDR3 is TGTGCCAGCAGTGGACAGGGCGCCTGGATGAACACTGAAGCTTTCTTT. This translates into CASSGQGAWMNTEAFF.

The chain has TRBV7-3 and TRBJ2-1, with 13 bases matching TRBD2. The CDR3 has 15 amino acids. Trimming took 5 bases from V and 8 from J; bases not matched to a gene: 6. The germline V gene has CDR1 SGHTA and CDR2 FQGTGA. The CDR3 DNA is TGTGCCAGCAGCCGGGGACTAGCGGGAAGCCATGAGCAGTTCTTC. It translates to CASSRGLAGSHEQFF.

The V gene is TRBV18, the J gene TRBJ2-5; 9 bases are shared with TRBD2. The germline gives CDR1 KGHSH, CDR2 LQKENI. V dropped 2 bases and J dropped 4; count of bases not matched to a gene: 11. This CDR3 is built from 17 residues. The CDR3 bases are TGTGCCAGCTCACCAATCCTTCTAGCGGGAACGGGAGAGACCCAGTACTTC. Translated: CASSPILLAGTGETQYF.

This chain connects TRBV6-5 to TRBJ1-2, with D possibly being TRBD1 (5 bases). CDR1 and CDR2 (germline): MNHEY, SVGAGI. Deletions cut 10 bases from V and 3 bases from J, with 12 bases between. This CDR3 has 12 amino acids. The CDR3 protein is CAILGPYYGYTF. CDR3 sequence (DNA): TGTGCCATCTTGGGGCCCTACTATGGCTACACCTTC.

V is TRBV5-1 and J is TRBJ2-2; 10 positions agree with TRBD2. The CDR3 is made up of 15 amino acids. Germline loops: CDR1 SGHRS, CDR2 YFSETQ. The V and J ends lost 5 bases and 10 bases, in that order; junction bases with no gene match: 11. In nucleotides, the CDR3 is TGCGCCAGCAGGAGTAAAGCGGGAGGGCCGAAGGAGCTGTTTTTT. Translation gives CASRSKAGGPKELFF.

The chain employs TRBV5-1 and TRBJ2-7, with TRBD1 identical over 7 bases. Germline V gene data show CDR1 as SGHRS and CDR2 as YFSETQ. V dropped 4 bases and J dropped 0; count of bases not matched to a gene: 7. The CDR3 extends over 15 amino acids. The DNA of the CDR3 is TGCGCCAGCAGCGATGGACAGGTGGGCTCCTACGAGCAGTACTTC. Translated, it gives CASSDGQVGSYEQYF.

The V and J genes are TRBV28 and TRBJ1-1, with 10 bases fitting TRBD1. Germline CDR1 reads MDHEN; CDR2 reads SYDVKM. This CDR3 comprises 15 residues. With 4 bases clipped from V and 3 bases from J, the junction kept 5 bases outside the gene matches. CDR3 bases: TGTGCCAGCAGTTCGGCCGGGACAGGGGACACTGAAGCTTTCTTT. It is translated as CASSSAGTGDTEAFF.